The 16 T cell receptor beta chains reported below all come from one sample, sequenced in a study of vaccination and CD4 T cells after COVID-19. These receptors have no known antigen. The Oncomine TCR Beta short-read assay was what sequenced the DNA obtained from cultured CD4+ T cells. In this case, cultured CD4+ T cells provided the extracted genomic DNA. MiXCR was run by TCRdb on the PCR reads, yielding one entry per CDR3 protein. Of around 10,000 distinct CDR3 sequences listed, approximately 36% are singletons. Treatment defined: roughly ten-day PBMC culture with coronavirus spike peptide pools or control peptides (ViraFEST assay). CD4+ T cells that came from the unexposed donor were collected before the COVID-19 pandemic (2011-2018). The source material was CD4+ T cells from blood, cultured in vitro. The receptors here all came from a human donor in good health.

Of note for this clonotype: One end of the junction fails to match germline, which may point to a read error. DNA of the CDR3: TGTGCCAGCAGTTCCCAGGGGGACACTAAAGCTTTCTTT. Translation gives CASSSQGDTKAFF. This chain uses TRBV7-9 with TRBJ1-1; 7 positions agree with TRBD1. The germline V gene has CDR1 SEHNR and CDR2 FQNEAQ (reference sequence). The CDR3 has 13 amino acids.

CDR3 bases: TGTGCCAGCAGCCCCGGGGCAGGGCCCTACGAGCAGTACTTC. Translation gives CASSPGAGPYEQYF. The chain joins TRBV7-2 to TRBJ2-7, with D perhaps assigned TRBD1 or TRBD2 (5 bases each). Germline values: CDR1 SGHTA, CDR2 FQGNSA. V gave up 5 bases and J gave up 2 bases, with 13 bases separating them. This CDR3 spans 14 amino acids. The complete variable domain, with remaining parts taken from reference TRBV7-2 and TRBJ2-7, reads GAGVSQSPSNKVTEKGKDVELRCDPISGHTALYWYRQSLGQGLEFLIYFQGNSAPDKSGLPSDRFSAERTGGSVSTLTIQRTQQEDSAVYLCASSPGAGPYEQYFGPGTRLTVT.

The V and J genes are TRBV5-5 and TRBJ2-5, with D perhaps matching TRBD1 (6 bases). Germline CDR1 is SGHKS and CDR2 is YYEKEE (reference sequence). V was cut by 2 bases and J by 0 bases, with 11 bases left in between. CDR3 length: 15 residues. CDR3 protein: CASSLGQLYQETQYF. Here the CDR3 DNA reads TGTGCCAGCAGCTTAGGACAGTTATACCAAGAGACCCAGTACTTC.

This clonotype was counted a few times. The rearrangement joins TRBV27 to TRBJ2-7; D is unresolved. The CDR3 has 14 residues. V gave up 6 bases and J gave up 1 base, with 13 bases separating them. Germline-derived CDR1 and CDR2 are MNHEY and SMNVEV (reference sequence). The CDR3 sequence: CASSRDRASYEQYF. The CDR3 nucleotides are TGTGCCAGCAGCCGCGATCGGGCTTCCTACGAGCAGTACTTC.

This chain uses TRBV6-1 with TRBJ2-7; D tentatively reads TRBD1 or TRBD2 (5 bases each). Germline CDR1 and CDR2: MNHNS and SASEGT. The CDR3 runs 13 residues. Trimming removed 5 bases from V and 1 base from J, with 9 bases in between. CDR3 DNA: TGTGCCAGCAGTAACGGGGCATCCTACGAGCAGTACTTC. It specifies CASSNGASYEQYF.

The V gene is TRBV24-1, the J gene TRBJ2-3, with 9 nucleotides matching TRBD1. V lost 3 bases to trimming and J lost 5 bases; unmatched junction nucleotides: 5. This CDR3 contains 15 residues. CDR1 and CDR2 from the germline V gene are KGHDR and SFDVKD. DNA for the CDR3: TGTGCCACCAGTGATCCACAGGGGGCGGGAGATACGCAGTATTTT. Translated: CATSDPQGAGDTQYF.

The sample holds a few counts of this clonotype. The gene calls are TRBV6-5 and TRBJ2-7; D is unresolved. Germline V lookup: CDR1 MNHEY, CDR2 SVGAGI. The V gene lost 0 bases and the J gene lost 1 base, with 7 bases spanning the gap. The CDR3 totals 14 residues. DNA of the CDR3: TGTGCCAGCAGTTACTCGAAGGTTTCCTACGAGCAGTACTTC. Translated, it gives CASSYSKVSYEQYF.

The chain carries TRBV6-4 and TRBJ2-1, with 8 bases matching TRBD2. CDR1 is MRHNA, CDR2 SNTAGT, per germline. The CDR3 totals 15 residues. Trimming cost V 3 bases and J 4 bases; bases outside gene matches: 5. The CDR3: CASSEKAGDYNEQFF. In DNA form, the CDR3 reads TGTGCCAGCAGTGAAAAAGCGGGAGATTACAATGAGCAGTTCTTC.

This rearrangement joins TRBV29-1 to TRBJ2-7; possibly TRBD1 or TRBD2 for D (6 bases each). The CDR3 contains 12 residues. Germline CDR1 and CDR2: SQVTM and ANQGSEA. V shed 4 bases and J shed 4 bases, with 11 bases lying between them. CDR3 region: CSVGGAGYEQYF. As DNA, the CDR3 is TGCAGCGTTGGGGGGGCTGGTTACGAGCAGTACTTC.

This clonotype was picked up a small number of times. V and J are TRBV4-2 and TRBJ2-3, with D perhaps TRBD2 (6 bases). The V gene lost 1 base and the J gene lost 2 bases, with 13 bases spanning the gap. CDR1 is LGHNA, CDR2 YNFKEQ, per germline. This CDR3 is built from 16 residues. The CDR3: CASSQATRGYTDTQYF. In DNA, the CDR3 is TGTGCCAGCAGCCAAGCGACTAGGGGATACACAGATACGCAGTATTTT.

The CDR3 DNA is TGTGCCACCAGTGAATGGACAGGGGCGGGAGATACGCAGTATTTT. The encoded protein is CATSEWTGAGDTQYF. The V gene is TRBV24-1, the J gene TRBJ2-3; TRBD1 matches 9 bases. V gave up 4 bases and J gave up 5 bases; unmatched junction bases: 6. The CDR3 totals 15 residues. Germline V gene sequence: CDR1 KGHDR, CDR2 SFDVKD.

The chain couples TRBV6-5 to TRBJ2-7, with D unclear. The CDR3 sequence is 14 residues long. Germline assignment: CDR1 MNHEY and CDR2 SVGAGI. Trimming took 3 bases from V and 0 from J, leaving 9 bases between them. The CDR3 coding sequence is TGTGCCAGCAGTTATTCATACAGCTCCTACGAGCAGTACTTC. Translation: CASSYSYSSYEQYF.

The chain uses TRBV20-1 and TRBJ2-2, with 7 bases that match TRBD2. This CDR3 comprises 16 residues. The germline V gene encodes CDR1 DFQATT and CDR2 SNEGSKA (reference sequence). J lost 0 bases, V lost 0 bases, and 4 bases had no gene match. The CDR3 DNA sequence: TGCAGTGCTAGAGATTGGAGCGGGGCGAACACCGGGGAGCTGTTTTTT. Translated, it gives CSARDWSGANTGELFF.

This clonotype was found a few times. The chain links TRBV27 to TRBJ2-3; 8 bases align to TRBD1. This CDR3 is 15 amino acids long. J lost 4 bases, V lost 5 bases, and 8 bases had no gene match. Germline assignment: CDR1 MNHEY and CDR2 SMNVEV (reference sequence). CDR3 DNA: TGTGCCAGCAGTCCCAACAGGGGGTTTTCAGATACGCAGTATTTT. The encoded protein is CASSPNRGFSDTQYF.

The genes are TRBV6-5 and TRBJ2-7; TRBD1 is a possible D gene (7 bases). Germline CDR1 is MNHEY and CDR2 is SVGAGI. The CDR3 sequence is 15 residues long. The V and J ends lost 4 bases and 3 bases respectively, with 16 bases between them. CDR3: CASSFQGGAGYEQYF. Written as DNA, the CDR3 is TGTGCCAGCAGTTTCCAGGGGGGTGCGGGCTACGAGCAGTACTTC.

The chain is built from TRBV27 and TRBJ2-5; weak D call: TRBD2 (6 bases). The germline V and J ends were trimmed by 5 bases and 4 bases, with 14 bases remaining between them. This CDR3 is 14 amino acids long. CDR1 and CDR2 from the germline V gene are MNHEY and SMNVEV (reference sequence). CDR3 sequence: CASSLRRDLETQYF. The DNA for the CDR3 is TGTGCCAGCAGTCTACGCCGGGACTTAGAGACCCAGTACTTC.